The rows below give T cell receptor beta chains drawn from one sample of a study of OX40 agonist ivuxolimab in advanced cancers. Generated by immunoSEQ multiplex PCR, the TCRdb table keeps only in-frame clones and is missing some. The data contain about 89,000 clones, about 88% of them singletons. The sample was CD4+ or CD8+ T cells sorted from blood, taken in a trial of the OX40 agonist ivuxolimab. The receptors come from an adult with an advanced solid tumor such as melanoma, head and neck, liver or kidney cancer. Each CDR3 is given with its conserved first and last residue. A D gene is named only where the DNA matches it firmly. Clone sizes are given selectively: once, few, many, or a class where the clone is expanded.

>NA|TRBD2|TRBV10-3|19|TRBJ2-3
TGTGCCACCGCCCCGGGACTAGCGGGGGAGGGAGCCCCCACAGATACGCAGTATTTT
CATAPGLAGEGAPTDTQYF
>NA|NA|TRBV7-2|15|TRBJ2-5
TGTGCCAGCAGCCCCCGGAGAGTGCATGGGGAGACCCAGTACTTC
CASSPRRVHGETQYF
>NA|TRBD1|TRBV27|17|TRBJ2-3
TGTGCCAGCAGCAAAAACCCGGGACAGGGGTGGACAGATACGCAGTATTTT
CASSKNPGQGWTDTQYF
>NA|NA|TRBV19|12|TRBJ2-3
TGTGCCAGTAGTAGTGGTCGAGATACGCAGTATTTT
CASSSGRDTQYF
>NA|NA|TRBV5-1|14|TRBJ2-3
TGCGCCAGCAGCTTGGACGGGAACACAGATACGCAGTATTTT
CASSLDGNTDTQYF
>once|NA|TRBV5-4|17|TRBJ1-1
TGTGCCAGCAGCTTAGGGCGGGAACGAAGAAGTAGCTCTGAAGCTTTCTTT
CASSLGRERRSSSEAFF
>NA|NA|TRBV28|13|TRBJ1-2
TGTGCCAGCAGTTTACCGGGCCGCTATGGCTACACCTTC
CASSLPGRYGYTF
>NA|NA|TRBV5-1|15|TRBJ1-1
TGCGCCAGCAGCTTGGAGGGGGGTCGGAACACTGAAGCTTTCTTT
CASSLEGGRNTEAFF
>NA|TRBD1|TRBV18|18|TRBJ1-6
TGTGCCAGCTCACCCTCAATTCCGGGACAGGGGGCGAATTCACCCCTCCACTTT
CASSPSIPGQGANSPLHF
>NA|NA|TRBV4-1|17|TRBJ1-4
TGCGCCAGCAGCCAAACCCCCCCGGGGGTCGGAGGTGAAAAACTGTTTTTT
CASSQTPPGVGGEKLFF
>NA|TRBD2|TRBV7-3|19|TRBJ2-2
TGTGCCAGCAGCCTCTCCCCGGCTAGCGGGGGGGTTAACACCGGGGAGCTGTTTTTT
CASSLSPASGGVNTGELFF
>NA|NA|TRBV27|14|TRBJ1-5
TGTGCCAGCAGTTTAGGCAGGGTTTCTCAGCCCCAGCATTTT
CASSLGRVSQPQHF
>NA|NA|TRBV6-5|15|TRBJ2-2
TGTGCCAGCAGTTACTTGGGGTTGGGGACCGGGGAGCTGTTTTTT
CASSYLGLGTGELFF
>NA|NA|TRBV19|14|TRBJ1-3
TGTGCCAGTAGTATCGGCCTTTCTGGAAACACCATATATTTT
CASSIGLSGNTIYF
>NA|TRBD2|TRBV4-1|17|TRBJ2-2
TGCGCCAGCAGCCAGCAGAGAGGCGGGGGGGCCGGCGGGGAGCTGTTTTTT
CASSQQRGGGAGGELFF
>once|NA|TRBV10-1|14|TRBJ2-2
TGCGCCAGCAGTGAGTCCGGTTGGGGCGGGGAGCTGTTTTTT
CASSESGWGGELFF
>NA|NA|TRBV6-1|14|TRBJ2-1
TGTGCCAGCAGACCAATATCCAGGGAACCAAAGCAGTTCTTC
CASRPISREPKQFF
>NA|NA|TRBV25-1|14|TRBJ1-3
TGTGCCAGCAGTGCCCCAGCGGAGGGTAACACCATATATTTT
CASSAPAEGNTIYF
>few|NA|TRBV6-5|15|TRBJ1-5
TGTGCCAGCAGTTACTCCCGCTATAGCAATCAGCCCCAGCATTTT
CASSYSRYSNQPQHF
>NA|TRBD1|TRBV6-5|14|TRBJ1-6
TGTGCCAGCAGTTACCGGGACAGAATTTCACCCCTCCACTTT
CASSYRDRISPLHF
>NA|NA|TRBV11-2|16|TRBJ1-5
TGTGCCAGCAGCTTAGGTACAGGGTATAGCAATCAGCCCCAGCATTTT
CASSLGTGYSNQPQHF
>NA|NA|TRBV11-2|15|TRBJ2-2
TGTGCCAGCAGCTTAAGTTCTAGGAACACCGGGGAGCTGTTTTTT
CASSLSSRNTGELFF
>NA|NA|TRBV5-1|13|TRBJ1-1
TGCGCCAGCAGCTTGGGTGGGGTCATGGAAGCTTTCTTT
CASSLGGVMEAFF
>once|NA|TRBV7-2|13|TRBJ1-2
TGTGCCAGCACCTCGGGTGGGCACTATGGCTACACCTTC
CASTSGGHYGYTF